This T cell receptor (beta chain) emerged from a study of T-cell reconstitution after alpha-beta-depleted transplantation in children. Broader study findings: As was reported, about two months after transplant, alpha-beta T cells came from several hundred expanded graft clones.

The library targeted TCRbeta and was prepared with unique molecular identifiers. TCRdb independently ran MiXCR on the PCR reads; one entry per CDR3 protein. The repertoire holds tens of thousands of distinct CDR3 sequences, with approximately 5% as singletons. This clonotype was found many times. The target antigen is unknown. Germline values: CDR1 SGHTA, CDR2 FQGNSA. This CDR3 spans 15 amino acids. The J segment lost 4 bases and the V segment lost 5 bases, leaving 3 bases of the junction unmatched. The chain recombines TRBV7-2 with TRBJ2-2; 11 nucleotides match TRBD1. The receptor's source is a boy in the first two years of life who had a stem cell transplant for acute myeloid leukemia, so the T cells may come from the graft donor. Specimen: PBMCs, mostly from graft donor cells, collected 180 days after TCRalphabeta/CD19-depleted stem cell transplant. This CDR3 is CASSKGQGGTGELFF. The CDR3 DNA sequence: TGTGCCAGCAGCAAGGGACAGGGGGGCACCGGGGAGCTGTTTTTT.